This TCR beta chain is drawn from a study of T cell responses to AZD1222 COVID-19 vaccine. Findings and limits, study-wide: Spike-spanning, vaccine-associated CD4 TCRs were dominant at 160-218 and 743-854.

Some clones are missing from TCRdb's copy, which holds only in-frame ones; the method was immunoSEQ multiplex PCR. Of some 250,000 clones listed, 94% are singletons. About this clone: What it binds is not known.

The CDR3 loop spans 15 amino acids. J lost 2 bases, V lost 4 bases, and 2 bases had no gene match. CDR1 and CDR2 from the germline V gene are LGHDT and YNNKEL (reference sequence). The source was peripheral blood, collected 28 days after the second AZD1222 dose. The V gene is TRBV3-1 (or the pseudogene TRBV3-2), the J gene TRBJ2-7; TRBD2 aligns across 13 bases. The clonotype originates from an adult who received the AZD1222 COVID-19 vaccine. The CDR3 region is CASSLGTSGAYEQYF. As DNA, the CDR3 is TGTGCCAGCAGCCTCGGGACTAGCGGGGCCTACGAGCAGTACTTC.